This passage covers 12 T cell receptor beta chains from one sample sequenced in a study of beta chain features in type 1 diabetes. Expressed TCRB transcripts were sequenced, since all the RNA that had been isolated was reverse transcribed. The protocol was immunoSEQ multiplex PCR, while the TCRdb copy is restricted to in-frame clones and leaves out a portion. Of roughly 400,000 clones in the sample, around 16% are singletons; the top ten hold about 0.018%. Sample: naive CD4+ T cells from blood. These receptors were collected from a woman between 18 and 29 years old in good health.

In its sample, this clone was seen a few times. The junction differs from germline at one of its ends, possibly a read error. The genes are TRBV5-4 and TRBJ2-7; 10 positions agree with TRBD2. CDR1 SGHNT and CDR2 YYREEE come from the germline V gene (reference sequence). The CDR3 has 13 residues. The CDR3 here is CASSGNQAGGRHF. In DNA, the CDR3 is TGTGCCAGCAGCGGGAACCAAGCGGGAGGGCGTCACTTC.

The rearrangement links TRBV15 to TRBJ2-7; D remains ambiguous. Germline lookup yields CDR1 LNHNV and CDR2 YYDKDF (reference sequence). Trimming removed 0 bases from V and 4 bases from J, with 19 bases in between. CDR3 length equals 17 residues. The CDR3 sequence is CATSRDLKPPGGYEQYF. CDR3 DNA: TGTGCCACCAGCAGAGATCTGAAGCCACCCGGTGGTTACGAGCAGTACTTC.

The rearrangement links TRBV14 to TRBJ2-3, with 7 bases fitting TRBD1. The CDR3 is 17 amino acids. From germline, CDR1 is SGHDN and CDR2 FVKESK. With V trimmed by 0 bases and J by 0 bases, 6 bases remained unmatched. The CDR3 coding sequence is TGTGCCAGCAGCCAAGACCGTTTGGACAGGAGCACAGATACGCAGTATTTT. It codes for CASSQDRLDRSTDTQYF.

This chain uses TRBV6-1 with TRBJ2-6; 7 bases are shared with TRBD1. V shed 10 bases, J shed 4 bases, and the junction held 10 bases outside the gene matches. From germline, CDR1 is MNHNS and CDR2 SASEGT. The CDR3 has 15 residues. CDR3 in DNA: TGTGCCACCACGACAGGGTTGAGGGGGGCCAACGTCCTGACTTTC. It is translated as CATTTGLRGANVLTF.

The genes are TRBV11-2 and TRBJ2-1; 12 positions agree with TRBD2. V was pared by 4 bases and J by 8 bases, with 9 bases of the junction left unmatched. The CDR3 has 16 amino acids. Germline assignment: CDR1 SGHAT and CDR2 FQNNGV. CDR3 sequence reads: CASSSMTSGSKYEQFF. The CDR3 nucleotides are TGTGCCAGCAGCTCCATGACTAGCGGGAGTAAGTATGAGCAGTTCTTC.

V usage is TRBV5-6 and J usage is TRBJ2-6, with D maybe TRBD1 (6 bases). V lost 0 bases and J lost 2, with 12 bases in between. The CDR3 loop spans 17 amino acids. The germline CDR1 and CDR2 sequences are SGHDT and YYEEEE. CDR3 region: CASSLVGPGAGANVLTF. In DNA, the CDR3 is TGTGCCAGCAGCTTGGTAGGGCCAGGGGCTGGGGCCAACGTCCTGACTTTC.

This chain links TRBV5-6 with TRBJ2-5; TRBD1 might be the D (6 bases). The V and J ends lost 3 bases and 2 bases respectively, with 14 bases between them. Germline assignment: CDR1 SGHDT and CDR2 YYEEEE. CDR3 length equals 15 residues. For the CDR3, the DNA is TGTGCCAGCAGCTACGGCAGGGGTTCGCAAGAGACCCAGTACTTC. Its protein product is CASSYGRGSQETQYF.

The chain uses TRBV5-1 and TRBJ2-1; 11 nucleotides align to TRBD2. The V and J ends lost 4 bases and 0 bases, in that order; junction bases with no gene match: 3. The CDR3 length is 16 residues. From germline, CDR1 is SGHRS and CDR2 YFSETQ. Here the CDR3 reads CASSITSGSSYNEQFF. CDR3 nucleotides: TGCGCCAGCAGCATTACTAGCGGGAGCTCCTACAATGAGCAGTTCTTC. The whole variable domain, remainder taken from reference TRBV5-1 and TRBJ2-1, is KAGVTQTPRYLIKTRGQQVTLSCSPISGHRSVSWYQQTPGQGLQFLFEYFSETQRNKGNFPGRFSGRQFSNSRSEMNVSTLELGDSALYLCASSITSGSSYNEQFFGPGTRLTVL.

This chain joins TRBV7-9 and TRBJ1-4, with D tentatively TRBD1 (6 bases). Germline assignment: CDR1 SEHNR and CDR2 FQNEAQ (reference sequence). This CDR3 contains 15 residues. V shed 0 bases and J shed 8 bases, with 13 bases lying between them. For the CDR3, the DNA is TGTGCCAGCAGCTTAGCGAGGGGACAAGCGGAAAAACTGTTTTTT. As protein: CASSLARGQAEKLFF.

Only a few counts were recorded for this clone. The chain is built from TRBV5-1 and TRBJ2-1, with 11 nucleotides matching TRBD2. This CDR3 region has 16 residues. V dropped 0 bases and J dropped 5; count of bases not matched to a gene: 4. Per germline, CDR1 SGHRS and CDR2 YFSETQ. The chain's CDR3 is CASSLGSGRANNEQFF. As DNA, the CDR3 is TGCGCCAGCAGCTTGGGTAGCGGGAGGGCCAACAATGAGCAGTTCTTC.

V gene TRBV4-2 combines with J gene TRBJ2-3; D unresolved. Looked up from germline, CDR1 is LGHNA and CDR2 is YNFKEQ. Trimming stripped 1 base from V and 4 bases from J, with 6 bases between. This CDR3 has 13 amino acids. CDR3 protein: CASSQVDADTQYF. The CDR3 DNA is TGTGCCAGCAGCCAAGTAGATGCAGATACGCAGTATTTT.

This clone occurred a few times. V and J are TRBV6-5 and TRBJ2-7; possibly TRBD1 for D (6 bases). CDR3 length: 12 residues. In germline, CDR1 is MNHEY, CDR2 SVGAGI. V gave up 9 bases and J gave up 6 bases, with 15 bases separating them. In nucleotides, the CDR3 is TGTGCCAGTTACAGGGAGAGGATCGAGCAGTACTTC. This encodes CASYRERIEQYF.